The 32 T cell receptor beta chains below come from one sample, sequenced in a study of blood T cell repertoires in COVID-19. Assay used: immunoSEQ multiplex PCR; TCRdb lists only in-frame clones, some missing. This sample yields approximately 230,000 clones, of which roughly four fifths are seen a single time; more than 7% belongs to the top ten. Sequenced input: peripheral blood. The receptors come from an elderly man with acute or convalescent COVID-19.

This clone has a single count. V usage is TRBV27 and J usage is TRBJ1-5; D uncertain. The CDR3 sequence is 15 residues long. Per the germline V gene, CDR1 is MNHEY and CDR2 is SMNVEV (reference sequence). The V end was cut by 3 bases, the J end by 0 bases, with 9 bases between. DNA for the CDR3: TGTGCCAGCAGTTTCCGATTCTATAGCAATCAGCCCCAGCATTTT. Protein product: CASSFRFYSNQPQHF.

V usage is TRBV18 and J usage is TRBJ2-7; 9 nucleotides match TRBD2. The CDR3 is 14 residues long. Germline CDR1 reads KGHSH; CDR2 reads LQKENI. Trimming took 3 bases from V and 5 from J; bases not matched to a gene: 5. The chain's CDR3 is CASSPSGSYNEQYF. The CDR3 DNA is TGTGCCAGCTCACCTAGCGGGAGCTACAACGAGCAGTACTTC.

The chain links TRBV18 to TRBJ2-5; D is unresolved. Trimming pared 3 bases from V and 1 base from J, leaving 9 bases between. The CDR3 runs 14 residues. Germline CDR1 is KGHSH and CDR2 is LQKENI. CDR3 amino acids: CASSPTARQETQYF. Here the CDR3 DNA reads TGTGCCAGCTCACCTACTGCCCGCCAAGAGACCCAGTACTTC. The variable domain in full, completed from reference TRBV18 and TRBJ2-5, reads NAGVMQNPRHLVRRRGQEARLRCSPMKGHSHVYWYRQLPEEGLKFMVYLQKENIIDESGMPKERFSAEFPKEGPSILRIQQVVRGDSAAYFCASSPTARQETQYFGPGTRLLVL.

This clone was seen only a few times. This chain links TRBV19 with TRBJ1-5; D call uncertain. Between the trimmed V and J ends, which lost 6 bases and 5 bases, there was a span of 20 bases. This CDR3 spans 16 amino acids. The germline V gene has CDR1 LNHDA and CDR2 SQIVND (reference sequence). CDR3 residues: CASRVAARNPDQPQHF. The CDR3 DNA reads TGTGCCAGTAGAGTGGCCGCCCGCAACCCAGATCAGCCCCAGCATTTT.

The chain couples TRBV11-2 to TRBJ2-1; D not resolved. The CDR3 has 16 amino acids. CDR1 and CDR2 from the germline V gene are SGHAT and FQNNGV. The ends were cut back, 4 bases at V and 4 bases at J, with 17 bases in the middle. CDR3 nucleotide sequence: TGTGCCAGCAGCTCCCTGGGCCGAATCCATTACAATGAGCAGTTCTTC. This codes for CASSSLGRIHYNEQFF.

The chain recombines TRBV18 with TRBJ2-3, with D possibly matching TRBD2 (5 bases). The germline V and J ends were trimmed by 5 bases and 3 bases, with 12 bases remaining between them. Germline lookup yields CDR1 KGHSH and CDR2 LQKENI. This CDR3 is built from 14 residues. The CDR3 here is CASSLTGLTDTQYF. The CDR3 bases are TGTGCCAGCTCATTGACGGGATTAACAGATACGCAGTATTTT.

The rearrangement uses TRBV30 and TRBJ2-7; possibly TRBD2 for D (5 bases). Germline V gives CDR1 GTSNPN, CDR2 SVGIG (reference sequence). The length of the CDR3 is 14 residues. V was pared by 0 bases and J by 7 bases, with 16 bases between. CDR3 in DNA: TGTGCCTGGAGTGTACGGTCGGGGTTCGGAGAGCAGTACTTC. Its protein product is CAWSVRSGFGEQYF.

This clone has a count of ten or more. The V and J genes are TRBV24-1 and TRBJ1-1, with 11 positions matching TRBD1. The CDR3 is made up of 15 amino acids. Germline CDR1 reads KGHDR; CDR2 reads SFDVKD. V shed 5 bases and J 3 bases; nucleotides not matched to a gene: 4. The CDR3 nucleotides read TGTGCCACCAGTGGGACAGGGGGCTTGTACACTGAAGCTTTCTTT. This sequence encodes CATSGTGGLYTEAFF.

This clone came up once. J is TRBJ1-1 and V is TRBV12-3 or TRBV12-4, with 12 bases fitting TRBD1. CDR3 length: 13 residues. V lost 6 bases and J lost 11; bases outside the gene matches: 7. CDR3 amino acids: CASRTGTGGSAFF. CDR3 DNA sequence: TGTGCCAGCAGAACCGGGACAGGGGGCTCGGCTTTCTTT.

The rearrangement joins TRBV13 to TRBJ2-7; 10 bases align to TRBD1. Germline values: CDR1 PRHDT, CDR2 FYEKMQ (reference sequence). Trimming cost V 5 bases and J 7 bases; bases outside gene matches: 8. This CDR3 comprises 14 residues. Here the CDR3 reads CASSRRQGAKEQYF. The CDR3 nucleotides read TGTGCCAGCAGCAGGCGACAGGGGGCGAAGGAGCAGTACTTC.

This clone was found many times. The chain joins TRBV19 to TRBJ2-5; TRBD2 agrees at 11 bases. Germline V CDR1 and CDR2: LNHDA, SQIVND (reference sequence). J gave up 5 bases and V 4 bases, and 9 bases lay outside the gene matches. The CDR3 totals 16 residues. CDR3 protein: CASSTASGGFRETQYF. The CDR3 DNA reads TGTGCCAGTAGTACCGCTAGCGGGGGGTTCCGGGAGACCCAGTACTTC.

The chain recombines TRBV30 with TRBJ2-6; D remains ambiguous. The CDR3 loop spans 14 amino acids. V shed 7 bases and J shed 4 bases, with 14 bases lying between them. CDR1 and CDR2 (germline): GTSNPN, SVGIG (reference sequence). In DNA form, the CDR3 reads TGTGCCTCGGTTGGGTCAGCGGGGGCCAACGTCCTGACTTTC. It is translated as CASVGSAGANVLTF. Drawing the rest from reference TRBV30 and TRBJ2-6, the complete variable domain is SQTIHQWPATLVQPVGSPLSLECTVEGTSNPNLYWYRQAAGRGLQLLFYSVGIGQISSEVPQNLSASRPQDRQFILSSKKLLLSDSGFYLCASVGSAGANVLTFGAGSRLTVL.

The chain combines TRBV5-4 with TRBJ2-5; no reliable D call. This CDR3 has 14 amino acids. With 0 bases removed from V and 2 bases from J, the gap between germline ends came to 8 bases. The germline gives CDR1 SGHNT, CDR2 YYREEE (reference sequence). This CDR3 reads CASSLARLQETQYF. CDR3 bases: TGTGCCAGCAGCTTGGCCCGGTTACAAGAGACCCAGTACTTC.

The chain carries TRBV24-1 and TRBJ2-1; D is perhaps TRBD1 (6 bases). The CDR3 contains 14 residues. The ends were cut back, 5 bases at V and 7 bases at J, with 14 bases in the middle. Germline lookup yields CDR1 KGHDR and CDR2 SFDVKD. CDR3: CATSGVRGLNEQFF. The CDR3 nucleotides read TGTGCCACCAGTGGGGTCAGGGGATTAAATGAGCAGTTCTTC.

Only one count was recorded for this clone. The chain carries TRBV27 and TRBJ2-7; 9 bases agree with TRBD1. The CDR3 totals 15 residues. V trimming: 6 bases; J trimming: 3 bases; junction bases outside the gene matches: 9. Germline loops: CDR1 MNHEY, CDR2 SMNVEV (reference sequence). The chain's CDR3 is CASSLGQGKYYEQYF. CDR3 nucleotides: TGTGCCAGCAGCCTCGGACAGGGGAAATACTACGAGCAGTACTTC.

The chain couples TRBV19 to TRBJ2-7, with D possibly matching TRBD2 (6 bases). The CDR3 is 13 amino acids. Germline V gene data show CDR1 as LNHDA and CDR2 as SQIVND (reference sequence). Trimming cost V 0 bases and J 3 bases, with 6 bases left between them. CDR3: CASSIEEGYEQYF. The CDR3 coding sequence is TGTGCCAGTAGTATAGAGGAGGGCTACGAGCAGTACTTC.

The chain couples TRBV27 to TRBJ2-3; possible D gene TRBD1, 6 bases. This CDR3 contains 14 residues. CDR1 and CDR2 from the germline V gene are MNHEY and SMNVEV (reference sequence). Trimming removed 4 bases at V and 6 bases at J, with 14 bases between. Here the CDR3 DNA reads TGTGCCAGCAGTTCACGGACAGTCAGGGATACGCAGTATTTT. Its translation: CASSSRTVRDTQYF.

The chain joins TRBV12-2 to TRBJ2-3; the DNA was not compared with TRBD2, the D call given in the table. TRBV12-2 is a documented pseudogene. The CDR3 is 21 amino acids. This CDR3 is CASRGTSVYGFPSASTDTQYF. The DNA for the CDR3 is TGTGCAAGTCGCGGGACTAGCGTATATGGGTTTCCTAGTGCTAGCACAGATACGCAGTATTTT.

As DNA, the CDR3 is TGTGCCAGCTACGGATTGGGGGGTCACGGCTACACCTTC. Encoded protein: CASYGLGGHGYTF. The V call is TRBV3-1 (or the pseudogene TRBV3-2), the J call TRBJ1-2, with D tentatively TRBD1 (5 bases). V was shortened by 8 bases and J by 8 bases, with 18 bases between the two germline ends. This CDR3 is built from 13 residues. In germline, CDR1 is LGHDT, CDR2 YNNKEL (reference sequence).

This clone was observed once. The chain is built from TRBV5-1 and TRBJ2-7; 9 bases are shared with TRBD1. Germline trimming cut 0 bases from V and 3 bases from J; bases unmatched to any gene: 4. The germline gives CDR1 SGHRS, CDR2 YFSETQ. The CDR3 loop spans 15 amino acids. The CDR3 coding sequence is TGCGCCAGCAGCTTGGGGGACAGGGATGGCTACGAGCAGTACTTC. Its translation is CASSLGDRDGYEQYF.

The chain combines TRBV7-2 with TRBJ2-7; tentative D call: TRBD1 (7 bases). In germline, CDR1 is SGHTA, CDR2 FQGNSA. The CDR3 is 15 residues long. With 4 bases removed from V and 6 bases from J, the gap between germline ends came to 19 bases. The DNA for the CDR3 is TGTGCCAGCAGCTCCCTAAGGACAGGAGGGTTCGAGCAGTACTTC. It specifies CASSSLRTGGFEQYF.

The V and J genes are TRBV5-1 and TRBJ1-4; D unclear. The V gene's germline CDR1 is SGHRS and CDR2 YFSETQ. CDR3 length: 13 amino acids. V shed 0 bases and J shed 6 bases, with 6 bases lying between them. For the CDR3, the DNA is TGCGCCAGCAGCTTGGATACGGATGAAAAACTGTTTTTT. It translates to CASSLDTDEKLFF.

The chain recombines TRBV11-2 with TRBJ1-1; D is unclear. CDR1 and CDR2 (germline): SGHAT, FQNNGV. V was trimmed by 6 bases and J by 5 bases, leaving 10 bases between them. There are 12 residues in the CDR3. The CDR3 bases are TGTGCCAGCAGAGAGGGCCCGACTGAAGCTTTCTTT. This sequence encodes CASREGPTEAFF. Looking up the rest from reference TRBV11-2 and TRBJ1-1 gives the full variable domain: EAGVAQSPRYKIIEKRQSVAFWCNPISGHATLYWYQQILGQGPKLLIQFQNNGVVDDSQLPKDRFSAERLKGVDSTLKIQPAKLEDSAVYLCASREGPTEAFFGQGTRLTVV.

The chain links TRBV11-2 to TRBJ2-7, with a tentative D call TRBD2 (5 bases). V lost 3 bases and J 6 bases, leaving 12 bases between the germline ends. Germline CDR1 is SGHAT and CDR2 is FQNNGV. The CDR3 extends over 13 amino acids. The CDR3 loop is CASSFTLAPEQYF. The CDR3, as DNA: TGTGCCAGCAGCTTTACGCTAGCCCCCGAGCAGTACTTC.

The chain employs TRBV28 and TRBJ2-1; D perhaps matches TRBD2 (5 bases). The V end lost 3 bases, the J end lost 9 bases, and 21 bases lay between the germline ends. Germline loops: CDR1 MDHEN, CDR2 SYDVKM. The CDR3 sequence is 16 residues long. This CDR3 reads CASSFGKAGPRVEQFF. DNA of the CDR3: TGTGCCAGCAGTTTCGGGAAGGCAGGCCCGCGGGTTGAGCAGTTCTTC.

This chain joins TRBV11-2 and TRBJ2-7, with 10 bases aligning to TRBD2. J was trimmed by 3 bases and V by 3 bases; bases with no gene match: 5. Germline-derived CDR1 and CDR2 are SGHAT and FQNNGV. The CDR3 has 15 residues. CDR3 loop: CASSFISSGSYEQYF. The CDR3, as DNA: TGTGCCAGCAGCTTCATCTCTAGCGGGAGCTACGAGCAGTACTTC.

The J gene is TRBJ2-7, the V gene TRBV5-6, with 9 nucleotides matching TRBD1. Per the germline V gene, CDR1 is SGHDT and CDR2 is YYEEEE. The CDR3 extends over 16 amino acids. Trimming took 4 bases from V and 5 from J; bases not matched to a gene: 13. The CDR3 region has the DNA TGTGCCAGCAGCCCCCCCGGGACAGGGATCAGAAACGAGCAGTACTTC. It specifies CASSPPGTGIRNEQYF.

V gene TRBV28 combines with J gene TRBJ1-5, with D possibly being TRBD1 (5 bases). Trimming left V 5 bases short and J 4 bases short, with 18 bases between. This CDR3 contains 16 residues. In germline, CDR1 is MDHEN, CDR2 SYDVKM. The chain's CDR3 is CASSRSSGLENQPQHF. For the CDR3, the DNA is TGTGCCAGCAGTCGATCTTCAGGGCTGGAAAATCAGCCCCAGCATTTT.

This clone was seen just once. The gene calls are TRBV24-1 and TRBJ2-1; D is possibly TRBD2 (7 bases). Looked up from germline, CDR1 is KGHDR and CDR2 is SFDVKD. V shed 2 bases and J shed 4 bases, with 14 bases lying between them. The CDR3 is 16 residues long. This CDR3 reads CATSDSGGQKYNEQFF. CDR3 coding DNA: TGTGCCACCAGTGATTCGGGAGGACAGAAATACAATGAGCAGTTCTTC.

The genes are TRBV18 and TRBJ2-2; TRBD1 matches 8 bases. The CDR3 consists of 18 residues. Trimming at V came to 0 bases and at J to 6 bases, leaving 12 bases not matched to a gene. Germline loops: CDR1 KGHSH, CDR2 LQKENI. CDR3 amino acids: CASSPPYRRQGFAGELFF. DNA for the CDR3: TGTGCCAGCTCACCACCTTATAGGAGACAGGGGTTCGCCGGGGAGCTGTTTTTT.

The chain has TRBV9 and TRBJ2-1, with D possibly TRBD2 on 6 matching bases. Per germline, CDR1 SGDLS and CDR2 YYNGEE. Trimming cost V 0 bases and J 6 bases, with 10 bases left between them. The CDR3 is 14 residues long. The DNA of the CDR3 is TGTGCCAGCAGCGTAGGGACCGGGGGCAATGAGCAGTTCTTC. This sequence encodes CASSVGTGGNEQFF. The full variable domain, rest sourced from reference TRBV9 and TRBJ2-1, is DSGVTQTPKHLITATGQRVTLRCSPRSGDLSVYWYQQSLDQGLQFLIQYYNGEERAKGNILERFSAQQFPDLHSELNLSSLELGDSALYFCASSVGTGGNEQFFGPGTRLTVL.

In this sample, this clone turned up once. The chain links TRBV6-5 to TRBJ2-7; 9 positions match TRBD1. With V trimmed by 5 bases and J by 4 bases, 3 bases remained unmatched. Germline V gene sequence: CDR1 MNHEY, CDR2 SVGAGI. This CDR3 has 13 residues. The CDR3 DNA follows: TGTGCCAGCAGTCAGGACAGGGGTTACGAGCAGTACTTC. It is translated as CASSQDRGYEQYF.